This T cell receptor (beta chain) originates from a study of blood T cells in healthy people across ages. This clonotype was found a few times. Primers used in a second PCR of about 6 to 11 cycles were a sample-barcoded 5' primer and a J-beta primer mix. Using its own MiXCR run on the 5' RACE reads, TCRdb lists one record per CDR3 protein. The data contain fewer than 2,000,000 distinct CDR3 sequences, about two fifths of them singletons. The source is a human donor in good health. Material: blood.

The CDR3: CASSRTGRNSPLHF. The CDR3 DNA follows: TGTGCCAGCAGCAGGACAGGACGAAATTCACCCCTCCACTTT. This rearrangement joins TRBV27 to TRBJ1-6, with 7 bases lining up with TRBD1. The J segment lost 7 bases and the V segment lost 6 bases, leaving 6 bases of the junction unmatched. CDR1 is MNHEY, CDR2 SMNVEV, per germline (reference sequence). The CDR3 sequence is 14 residues long.